The 30 T cell receptor beta chains below come from one sample, sequenced in a study of shared clonotypes between healthy human individuals (dated by TCRdb to 2019 to 2021). CD8 naive samples were CD45RO-negative cells positively selected for CCR7, giving a CD45RA+CCR7+ population that excluded TemRA cells. Library prep was done by the immunoSEQ multiplex PCR assay. The table comes from immuneACCESS by way of TCRdb, which keeps in-frame sequences with V and J called. Part of the clones is missing from these tables; in studies checked, under half for an unresolved V gene and the rest for unknown reasons. The sample data list under 1 million clones, and nearly 95% of these were observed just once. The ten largest make up about 24% of the sample. Sequenced sample: naive CD8+ T cells sorted from blood. Read against the paper, the sample's cell subset or site label means: CD45RA+CCR7+. The receptors come from a man aged 30-40 years in good health.

The chain uses TRBV7-3 and TRBJ2-2; weak D call: TRBD2 (6 bases). This CDR3 contains 16 residues. The germline CDR1 and CDR2 sequences are SGHTA and FQGTGA. With 3 bases removed from V and 3 bases from J, the gap between germline ends came to 14 bases. The CDR3 region is CASSFTTGLHTGELFF. The CDR3 nucleotides read TGTGCCAGCAGCTTCACAACGGGACTTCACACCGGGGAGCTGTTTTTT.

The chain is built from TRBV10-2 and TRBJ2-3, with D unclear. This CDR3 spans 14 amino acids. Trimming removed 4 bases from V and 0 bases from J, with 8 bases in between. Germline CDR1 is WSHSY and CDR2 is SAAADI. CDR3 sequence reads: CASSVPLSTDTQYF. For the CDR3, the DNA is TGCGCCAGCAGTGTCCCATTGAGCACAGATACGCAGTATTTT.

The V gene is TRBV7-2, the J gene TRBJ2-5; TRBD1 is a possible D gene (6 bases). Germline V gene sequence: CDR1 SGHTA, CDR2 FQGNSA. Trimming cost V 5 bases and J 2 bases, with 12 bases left between them. The CDR3 has 14 amino acids. CDR3 loop: CASSTWTEQETQYF. The CDR3 nucleotides read TGTGCCAGCAGCACCTGGACAGAACAAGAGACCCAGTACTTC.

This chain uses TRBV7-8 with TRBJ1-4, with a weak D call TRBD1 (5 bases). Germline CDR1 and CDR2: SGHVS and FQNEAQ. V lost 5 bases, J lost 0 bases, and 16 bases lay in between. There are 17 residues in the CDR3. The CDR3 here is CASSRTTGRATNEKLFF. The CDR3 DNA follows: TGTGCCAGCAGCCGCACAACGGGGCGTGCAACTAATGAAAAACTGTTTTTT.

This chain joins TRBV5-5 and TRBJ1-2, with D unresolved. Germline CDR1 and CDR2: SGHKS and YYEKEE (reference sequence). The CDR3 covers 12 residues. V was shortened by 5 bases and J by 9 bases, with 14 bases between the two germline ends. CDR3 DNA sequence: TGTGCCAGCAGTTCAGCCAGGCTCAGCTACACCTTC. Translation: CASSSARLSYTF.

The chain has TRBV4-3 and TRBJ1-1, with D hard to call. Per germline, CDR1 LGHNA and CDR2 YSLEER. The CDR3 extends over 15 amino acids. V lost 0 bases to trimming and J lost 0 bases, with 8 bases between them. CDR3 nucleotides: TGCGCCAGCAGCCAAGACGGCAGCATGAACACTGAAGCTTTCTTT. Protein product: CASSQDGSMNTEAFF.

The J gene is TRBJ1-5, the V gene TRBV28; D may be TRBD1 (5 bases). The length of the CDR3 is 14 residues. V lost 5 bases and J 6 bases, leaving 14 bases between the germline ends. Germline values: CDR1 MDHEN, CDR2 SYDVKM. CDR3 nucleotides: TGTGCCAGCAGTAGGGACCGGCCGGTTCAGCCCCAGCATTTT. Translated: CASSRDRPVQPQHF.

V usage is TRBV7-9 and J usage is TRBJ2-3, with D possibly matching TRBD2 (5 bases). The CDR3 totals 15 residues. Trimming pared 1 base from V and 4 bases from J, leaving 12 bases between. Germline CDR1 and CDR2: SEHNR and FQNEAQ (reference sequence). This CDR3 is CASSLEVGSPDTQYF. CDR3 coding DNA: TGTGCCAGCAGCTTAGAGGTGGGGAGCCCAGATACGCAGTATTTT.

The chain recombines TRBV7-9 with TRBJ2-1, with 8 bases identical to TRBD2. Germline V gene sequence: CDR1 SEHNR, CDR2 FQNEAQ (reference sequence). The CDR3 loop spans 14 amino acids. V was clipped by 8 bases and J by 0 bases; unmatched bases: 3. The CDR3 protein is CASSGRASYNEQFF. The CDR3 DNA follows: TGTGCCAGCTCCGGGAGGGCCTCCTACAATGAGCAGTTCTTC. The full variable domain, completed using reference TRBV7-9 and TRBJ2-1, is DTGVSQNPRHKITKRGQNVTFRCDPISEHNRLYWYRQTLGQGPEFLTYFQNEAQLEKSRLLSDRFSAERPKGSFSTLEIQRTEQGDSAMYLCASSGRASYNEQFFGPGTRLTVL.

The chain combines TRBV2 with TRBJ2-7; 9 positions agree with TRBD2. Germline-derived CDR1 and CDR2 are SNHLY and FYNNEI. The V and J ends lost 0 bases and 2 bases, in that order; junction bases with no gene match: 2. The CDR3 is 15 residues long. In DNA, the CDR3 is TGTGCCAGCAGTGAAGCATTAGCGGGAGCCTACGAGCAGTACTTC. Protein: CASSEALAGAYEQYF.

CDR3 nucleotides: TGTGCCAGCAGTGCTCCGGGACAGGGTTTCTACGAGCAGTACTTC. Protein product: CASSAPGQGFYEQYF. The chain joins TRBV27 to TRBJ2-7; 9 bases map to TRBD1. There are 15 residues in the CDR3. The junction had 8 bases not matched to a gene; V was cut back by 5 bases and J by 3 bases. The germline gives CDR1 MNHEY, CDR2 SMNVEV (reference sequence).

This chain joins TRBV27 and TRBJ2-5; 8 bases map to TRBD1. V dropped 3 bases and J dropped 5; count of bases not matched to a gene: 5. This CDR3 comprises 14 residues. Germline V lookup: CDR1 MNHEY, CDR2 SMNVEV (reference sequence). Here the CDR3 DNA reads TGTGCCAGCAGTTTTTCAGGGGGCGGGGAGACCCAGTACTTC. Amino acid sequence: CASSFSGGGETQYF.

This clone has just one count. The chain links TRBV9 to TRBJ2-3, with a weak D call TRBD2 (5 bases). Germline loops: CDR1 SGDLS, CDR2 YYNGEE. Trimming took 4 bases from V and 8 from J, leaving 23 bases between them. The CDR3 totals 16 residues. CDR3 sequence: CASSFKLAGEQSTQYF. CDR3 sequence (DNA): TGTGCCAGCAGCTTTAAGCTAGCCGGGGAACAAAGTACGCAGTATTTT.

This chain links TRBV6-1 with TRBJ2-2; D unclear. This CDR3 comprises 16 residues. CDR1 is MNHNS and CDR2 is SASEGT in the germline V gene. Trimming removed 1 base from V and 5 bases from J, with 14 bases in between. CDR3 sequence: CASSEDTDLGTGELFF. Written as DNA, the CDR3 is TGTGCCAGCAGTGAAGATACTGACTTAGGTACCGGGGAGCTGTTTTTT.

The V gene is TRBV13, the J gene TRBJ1-1, with 7 bases matching TRBD1. Unmatched junction bases numbered 3, after V lost 6 bases and J lost 8 bases. The CDR3 consists of 11 residues. Germline CDR1 is PRHDT and CDR2 is FYEKMQ (reference sequence). CDR3 protein: CASRGTDEAFF. CDR3 DNA: TGTGCCAGCAGGGGGACAGACGAAGCTTTCTTT.

This chain joins TRBV6-5 and TRBJ2-2; D may be TRBD1 or TRBD2 (5 bases each). From germline, CDR1 is MNHEY and CDR2 SVGAGI. CDR3 length: 16 amino acids. Trimming removed 1 base from V and 2 bases from J, with 11 bases in between. The CDR3 nucleotides are TGTGCCAGCAGTTACTACCAGGGAGATAACACCGGGGAGCTGTTTTTT. Translating it yields CASSYYQGDNTGELFF.

This clone was counted once. The rearrangement links TRBV27 to TRBJ2-1, with TRBD1 matching over 11 bases. J was trimmed by 7 bases and V by 4 bases; bases with no gene match: 18. CDR1 and CDR2 from the germline V gene are MNHEY and SMNVEV (reference sequence). The CDR3 is 19 amino acids. CDR3 sequence reads: CASSYDPWASGDRGNEQFF. CDR3 DNA: TGTGCCAGCAGTTACGACCCGTGGGCTAGCGGGGACAGGGGGAATGAGCAGTTCTTC.

This sequence joins TRBV19 and TRBJ2-2; 12 nucleotides line up with TRBD2. The ends lost 7 bases at V and 2 bases at J; junction bases unmatched: 8. The CDR3 has 17 amino acids. CDR1 is LNHDA, CDR2 SQIVND, per germline (reference sequence). The chain's CDR3 is CASTPGLAGYNTGELFF. Written as DNA, the CDR3 is TGTGCCAGTACCCCTGGACTAGCGGGATATAACACCGGGGAGCTGTTTTTT.

The chain combines TRBV9 with TRBJ2-1, with 9 nucleotides matching TRBD2. This CDR3 has 18 residues. The trim removed 3 bases at V and 0 bases at J, leaving 10 bases unmatched. CDR1 and CDR2 from the germline V gene are SGDLS and YYNGEE. The CDR3 is CASSGPPTSGYSYNEQFF. The CDR3 DNA sequence: TGTGCCAGCAGCGGGCCCCCGACTAGCGGATACTCCTACAATGAGCAGTTCTTC.

The chain is built from TRBV7-9 and TRBJ2-1, with 9 bases matching TRBD2. Germline V gene lookup returns CDR1 SEHNR and CDR2 FQNEAQ (reference sequence). V gave up 3 bases and J gave up 4 bases; unmatched junction bases: 1. The CDR3 is made up of 14 amino acids. The CDR3 loop reads CASSFTSGYNEQFF. In DNA, the CDR3 is TGTGCCAGCAGCTTCACTAGCGGGTACAATGAGCAGTTCTTC.

V usage is TRBV27 and J usage is TRBJ1-1; D is undetermined. This CDR3 contains 13 residues. Trimming stripped 3 bases from V and 1 base from J, with 6 bases between. Germline CDR1 reads MNHEY; CDR2 reads SMNVEV (reference sequence). CDR3 region: CASSFFWNTEAFF. The CDR3 DNA reads as TGTGCCAGCAGTTTCTTTTGGAACACTGAAGCTTTCTTT.

The chain uses TRBV29-1 and TRBJ2-7, with 9 bases identical to TRBD2. The junction had 16 bases not matched to a gene; V was cut back by 3 bases and J by 4 bases. The CDR3 loop spans 17 amino acids. Germline assignment: CDR1 SQVTM and CDR2 ANQGSEA. In nucleotides, the CDR3 is TGCAGCGTTGACGGAGGGGGTAGCGGGAGCACGGGATACGAGCAGTACTTC. It codes for CSVDGGGSGSTGYEQYF.

This rearrangement joins TRBV6-5 to TRBJ1-4; 9 nucleotides agree with TRBD1. The CDR3 length is 14 residues. Germline values: CDR1 MNHEY, CDR2 SVGAGI. With 4 bases clipped from V and 10 bases from J, the junction kept 7 bases outside the gene matches. This CDR3 reads CASSFGQGTGKLFF. CDR3 nucleotide sequence: TGTGCCAGCAGTTTCGGACAGGGGACGGGAAAACTGTTTTTT.

The V call is TRBV28, the J call TRBJ2-7; D not resolved. Trimming removed 3 bases from V and 5 bases from J, with 17 bases in between. This CDR3 region has 15 residues. Germline CDR1 reads MDHEN; CDR2 reads SYDVKM. The DNA of the CDR3 is TGTGCCAGCAGTTTCCGACTCCCCTTAGGCGACGAGCAGTACTTC. Protein sequence: CASSFRLPLGDEQYF.

The chain has TRBV5-1 and TRBJ2-1; 14 bases line up with TRBD2. CDR3 length: 18 residues. Per the germline V gene, CDR1 is SGHRS and CDR2 is YFSETQ. V trimming: 7 bases; J trimming: 0 bases; junction bases outside the gene matches: 9. The CDR3 DNA reads as TGCGCCAGCGGACCGGGACTAGCGGGGGTCAGCTCCTACAATGAGCAGTTCTTC. It specifies CASGPGLAGVSSYNEQFF.

The chain employs TRBV6-1 and TRBJ2-7; 11 bases match TRBD2. Germline V gene sequence: CDR1 MNHNS, CDR2 SASEGT. CDR3 length: 15 amino acids. V gave up 2 bases and J gave up 0 bases; unmatched junction bases: 0. CDR3 nucleotides: TGTGCCAGCAGTGAACTAGCGGGGGGCTCCTACGAGCAGTACTTC. This sequence encodes CASSELAGGSYEQYF.

The chain couples TRBV7-9 to TRBJ2-7; 14 nucleotides line up with TRBD2. CDR3 length equals 15 residues. The V gene end was trimmed by 5 bases and the J gene end by 2 bases; junction bases not matched to a gene: 2. Per germline, CDR1 SEHNR and CDR2 FQNEAQ (reference sequence). The CDR3: CASSQGLAGAYEQYF. For the CDR3, the DNA is TGTGCCAGCAGCCAGGGACTAGCGGGAGCCTACGAGCAGTACTTC.

The rearrangement links TRBV11-2 to TRBJ2-7; unclear D gene. The CDR3 consists of 15 residues. Trimming cost V 4 bases and J 0 bases, with 13 bases left between them. Germline V gene sequence: CDR1 SGHAT, CDR2 FQNNGV. CDR3 DNA sequence: TGTGCCAGCAGCTCCCCTTTTGGAAGCTCCTACGAGCAGTACTTC. It specifies CASSSPFGSSYEQYF.

The chain is built from TRBV7-6 and TRBJ1-4; no firm D call. Germline-derived CDR1 and CDR2 are SGHVS and FNYEAQ. V gave up 9 bases and J gave up 4 bases, with 12 bases separating them. This CDR3 is 13 amino acids long. CDR3 bases: TGTGCCAGTAGGCGGGAGGGTAATGAAAAACTGTTTTTT. This gives the protein CASRREGNEKLFF.

Points on this clone: This same CDR3 is encoded by further DNA sequences in the sample. This rearrangement joins TRBV27 to TRBJ2-7, with D unclear. Germline V gives CDR1 MNHEY, CDR2 SMNVEV (reference sequence). Trimming stripped 2 bases from V and 0 bases from J, with 5 bases between. The CDR3 totals 13 residues. CDR3: CASSLGISYEQYF. The DNA for the CDR3 is TGTGCCAGCAGTTTAGGTATCTCCTACGAGCAGTACTTC.